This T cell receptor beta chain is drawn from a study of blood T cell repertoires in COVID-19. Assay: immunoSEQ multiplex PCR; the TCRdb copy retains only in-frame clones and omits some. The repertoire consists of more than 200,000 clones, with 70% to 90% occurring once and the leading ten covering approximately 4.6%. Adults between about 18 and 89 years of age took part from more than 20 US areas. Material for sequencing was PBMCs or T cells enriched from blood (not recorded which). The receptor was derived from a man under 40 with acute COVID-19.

The CDR3 region is CAISAGVSYEQYF. The DNA of the CDR3 is TGTGCCATCAGTGCAGGGGTCTCCTACGAGCAGTACTTC. The rearrangement joins TRBV10-3 to TRBJ2-7; D is perhaps TRBD1 (6 bases). The CDR3 length is 13 residues. V was pared by 4 bases and J by 0 bases, with 7 bases between. Germline loops: CDR1 ENHRY, CDR2 SYGVKD.